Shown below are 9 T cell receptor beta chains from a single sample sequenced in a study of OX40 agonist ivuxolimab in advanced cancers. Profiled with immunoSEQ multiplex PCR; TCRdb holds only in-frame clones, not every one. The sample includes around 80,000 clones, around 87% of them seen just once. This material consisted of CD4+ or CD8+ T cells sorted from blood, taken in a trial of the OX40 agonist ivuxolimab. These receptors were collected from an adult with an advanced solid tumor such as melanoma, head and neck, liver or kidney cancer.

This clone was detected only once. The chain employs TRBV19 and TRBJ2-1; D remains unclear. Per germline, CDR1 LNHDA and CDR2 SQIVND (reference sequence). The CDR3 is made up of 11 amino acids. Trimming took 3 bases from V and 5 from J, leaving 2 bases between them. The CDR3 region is CASSMDNEQFF. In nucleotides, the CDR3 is TGTGCCAGTAGTATGGACAATGAGCAGTTCTTC.

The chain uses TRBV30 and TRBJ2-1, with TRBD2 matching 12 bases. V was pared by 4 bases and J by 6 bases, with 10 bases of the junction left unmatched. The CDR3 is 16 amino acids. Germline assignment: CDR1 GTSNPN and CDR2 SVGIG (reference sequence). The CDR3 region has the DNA TGTGCCTGGAAGAGACTAGCGGGAGAGATTGGCAATGAGCAGTTCTTC. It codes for CAWKRLAGEIGNEQFF.

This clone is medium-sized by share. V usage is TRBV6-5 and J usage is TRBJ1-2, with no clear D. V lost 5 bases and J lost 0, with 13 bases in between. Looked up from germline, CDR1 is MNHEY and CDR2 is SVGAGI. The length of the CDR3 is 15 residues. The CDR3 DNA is TGTGCCAGCAGTACAACCAGGTCAGCTAACTATGGCTACACCTTC. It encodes CASSTTRSANYGYTF.

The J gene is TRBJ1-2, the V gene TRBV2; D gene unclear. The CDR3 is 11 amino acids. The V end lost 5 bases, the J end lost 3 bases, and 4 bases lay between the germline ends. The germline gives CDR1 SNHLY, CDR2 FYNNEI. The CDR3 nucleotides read TGTGCCAGCAGTCCTGACTATGGCTACACCTTC. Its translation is CASSPDYGYTF.

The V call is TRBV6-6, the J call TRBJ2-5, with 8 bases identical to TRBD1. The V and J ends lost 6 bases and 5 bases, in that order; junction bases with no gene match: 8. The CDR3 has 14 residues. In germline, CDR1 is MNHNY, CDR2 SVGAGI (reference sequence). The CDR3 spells CASRPGQARETQYF. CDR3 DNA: TGTGCCAGCAGGCCGGGACAGGCAAGGGAGACCCAGTACTTC.

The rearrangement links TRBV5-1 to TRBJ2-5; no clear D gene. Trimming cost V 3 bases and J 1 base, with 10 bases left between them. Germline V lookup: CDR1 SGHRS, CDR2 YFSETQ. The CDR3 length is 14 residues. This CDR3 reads CASSSTSAQETQYF. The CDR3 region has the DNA TGCGCCAGCAGCTCGACCAGCGCCCAAGAGACCCAGTACTTC.

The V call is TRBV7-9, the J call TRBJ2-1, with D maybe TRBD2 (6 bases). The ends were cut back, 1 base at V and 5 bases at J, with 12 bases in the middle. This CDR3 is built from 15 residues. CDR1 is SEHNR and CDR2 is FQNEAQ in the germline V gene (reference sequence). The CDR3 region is CASSLVTSRNNEQFF. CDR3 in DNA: TGTGCCAGCAGCTTAGTAACTAGCCGAAACAATGAGCAGTTCTTC.

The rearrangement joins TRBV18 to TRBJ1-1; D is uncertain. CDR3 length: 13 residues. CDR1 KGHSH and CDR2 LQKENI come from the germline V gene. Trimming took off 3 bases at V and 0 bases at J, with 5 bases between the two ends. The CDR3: CASSPALNTEAFF. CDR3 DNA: TGTGCCAGCTCACCGGCTTTGAACACTGAAGCTTTCTTT.

CDR3 region: CVEGKGNYGYTF. Written as DNA, the CDR3 is TGTGTGGAGGGAAAGGGTAACTATGGCTACACCTTC. The rearrangement uses TRBV2 and TRBJ1-2; D is undetermined. The CDR3 is 12 amino acids. From germline, CDR1 is SNHLY and CDR2 FYNNEI.